These T cell receptor beta chains were read from a single sample in a study of metastatic and nonmetastatic thyroid tumors. TCRdb re-called the PCR reads through MiXCR. The sample yields approximately 15,000 clones, 12% seen once. Sequenced input: tumor tissue. Receptors were obtained from a female donor with papillary thyroid cancer or a benign thyroid nodule (not recorded which). Some clones in this sample may be carry-over from other donors' samples. CDR3s include the opening cysteine and the closing phenylalanine or tryptophan. A D gene is named only where the DNA matches it firmly. Clone size is given for some rows only: seen once, a few or many times, or a class if the clone is expanded.

clone_size,j_call,d_call,v_call,cdr3_length,cdr3_aa,cdr3_nt
-,TRBJ2-1,-,TRBV24-1,11,CATSDFDEQFF,TGTGCCACCAGTGATTTTGATGAGCAGTTCTTC
medium-sized,TRBJ2-1,-,TRBV11-2,15,CASMNPGLPRREQFF,TGTGCCAGCATGAACCCGGGCCTGCCGCGCCGCGAGCAGTTCTTC
medium-sized,TRBJ2-2,TRBD2,TRBV20-1,14,CSASGGAFSGELFF,TGCAGTGCTAGCGGGGGGGCCTTCTCCGGGGAGCTGTTTTTT
few,TRBJ1-1,-,TRBV28,14,CASVPGGAGTEAFF,TGTGCCAGCGTACCGGGGGGCGCGGGCACTGAAGCTTTCTTT
many,TRBJ1-1,-,TRBV5-1,14,CASSLDTTNTEAFF,TGCGCCAGCAGCTTGGACACTACGAACACTGAAGCTTTCTTT
many,TRBJ2-1,-,TRBV18,14,CASSPSPSVNEQFF,TGTGCCAGCTCACCATCCCCTAGCGTCAATGAGCAGTTCTTC
many,TRBJ2-2,TRBD1,TRBV7-3,16,CASSLSTGGVFGELFF,TGTGCCAGCAGCTTATCGACAGGGGGAGTTTTTGGGGAGCTGTTTTTT
few,TRBJ1-2,-,TRBV7-9,10,CASAGNGYTF,TGTGCCAGCGCAGGTAACGGCTACACCTTC
many,TRBJ2-2,-,TRBV7-9,14,CASSLFGSTGELFF,TGTGCCAGCAGCTTGTTCGGTTCGACGGGGGAGCTGTTTTTT
-,TRBJ2-7,-,TRBV9,13,CASSAGPSYEQYF,TGTGCCAGCAGCGCCGGGCCGTCCTACGAGCAGTACTTC
-,TRBJ1-2,TRBD1,TRBV28,15,CASSLSGQVFYGYTF,TGTGCCAGCAGTTTGTCGGGACAGGTTTTCTATGGCTACACCTTC
many,TRBJ1-1,-,TRBV6-4,13,CASSETVDTEAFF,TGTGCCAGCAGTGAGACGGTTGACACTGAAGCTTTCTTT
few,TRBJ2-7,TRBD2,TRBV28,17,CASSQGTSGSRDYEQYF,TGTGCCAGCAGCCAAGGGACTAGCGGGAGCAGGGACTACGAGCAGTACTTC
many,TRBJ2-2,TRBD2,TRBV7-3,13,CASSPGEGGELFF,TGTGCCAGCAGCCCGGGGGAGGGCGGGGAGCTGTTTTTT
many,TRBJ1-5,-,TRBV2,15,CASTQQPYSNQPQHF,TGTGCCAGCACTCAGCAGCCATATAGCAATCAGCCCCAGCATTTT
many,TRBJ1-6,-,TRBV6-1,17,CASSHRQTGLDSSPLHF,TGTGCCAGCAGCCATAGACAAACCGGGCTCGATAGTTCACCCCTCCACTTT
many,TRBJ1-5,TRBD1,TRBV5-1,14,CASSFQTGDQPQHF,TGCGCCAGCAGCTTTCAAACAGGGGATCAGCCCCAGCATTTT
-,TRBJ1-6,-,TRBV2,14,CASRLGPYNSPLHF,TGTGCCAGCAGACTCGGTCCTTATAATTCACCCCTCCACTTT
medium-sized,TRBJ2-1,-,TRBV20-1,14,CSAYRDTSYNEQFF,TGCAGTGCTTACAGGGACACCTCCTACAATGAGCAGTTCTTC
many,TRBJ2-7,-,TRBV6-1,13,CASRTTVFYEQYF,TGTGCCAGCAGAACGACAGTCTTCTACGAGCAGTACTTC
medium-sized,TRBJ2-1,TRBD2,TRBV20-1,16,CSARELAGTLYNEQFF,TGCAGTGCTAGAGAGCTAGCGGGGACCCTATACAATGAGCAGTTCTTC
many,TRBJ1-6,-,TRBV7-8,13,CASSLGTLYALHF,TGTGCCAGCAGCTTAGGTACCTTATATGCCCTCCACTTT
many,TRBJ2-5,-,TRBV7-6,14,CASSLAGGSGSQYF,TGTGCCAGCAGCTTAGCGGGAGGTTCGGGGTCCCAGTACTTC
many,TRBJ2-5,-,TRBV30,15,CAWAKGASGSGTQYF,TGTGCCTGGGCTAAAGGGGCTAGTGGGTCGGGGACCCAGTACTTC
many,TRBJ2-1,-,TRBV29-1,10,CSVMAEVEIF,TGCAGCGTTATGGCGGAGGTGGAAATCTTC
many,TRBJ2-7,-,TRBV9,17,CASSEGLPGHPSYEQYF,TGTGCCAGCAGCGAAGGTCTTCCGGGACACCCATCTTACGAGCAGTACTTC
many,TRBJ2-7,-,TRBV7-2,14,CASSLGLSSYEQYF,TGTGCCAGCAGCCTCGGTTTGAGCTCCTACGAGCAGTACTTC
large,TRBJ2-1,-,TRBV7-3,15,CASSLTGGPENEQFF,TGTGCCAGCAGCTTAACGGGGGGCCCCGAAAATGAGCAGTTCTTC
few,TRBJ2-7,TRBD1,TRBV30,13,CAYPTGVIGEQYF,TGTGCCTACCCGACAGGGGTGATTGGCGAGCAGTACTTC
-,TRBJ2-7,TRBD2,TRBV19,15,CASSKLAETGGEQYF,TGTGCCAGTAGTAAACTAGCGGAAACCGGCGGGGAGCAGTACTTC
few,TRBJ2-5,-,TRBV20-1,13,CSAKSSGVETQYF,TGCAGTGCTAAGAGTAGTGGGGTGGAGACCCAGTACTTC
-,TRBJ1-1,-,TRBV20-1,13,CSVPRKVDTEAFF,TGCAGTGTCCCGAGGAAGGTAGACACTGAAGCTTTCTTT
many,TRBJ2-5,-,TRBV27,14,CASSPLGMTGTQYF,TGTGCCAGCAGTCCTCTAGGGATGACTGGGACCCAGTACTTC
many,TRBJ1-5,-,TRBV19,16,CASTRAGAIGNQPQHF,TGTGCCAGTACCAGGGCAGGGGCCATTGGCAATCAGCCCCAGCATTTT
many,TRBJ2-5,-,TRBV13,15,CASSRDWDPQETQYF,TGTGCCAGCAGCCGTGACTGGGACCCCCAAGAGACCCAGTACTTC
many,TRBJ2-1,TRBD2,TRBV5-1,17,CASSWSLAGAPYNEQFF,TGCGCCAGCAGCTGGAGCCTAGCGGGAGCCCCCTACAATGAGCAGTTCTTC
many,TRBJ2-1,-,TRBV7-3,13,CASSFKGVDEQFF,TGTGCCAGCAGCTTTAAAGGGGTGGATGAGCAGTTCTTC
-,TRBJ2-7,-,TRBV28,14,CASYLSGAEYEQYF,TGTGCCAGCTACCTGTCGGGGGCGGAATACGAGCAGTACTTC
once,TRBJ2-7,TRBD2,TRBV20-1,14,CSASMPSGQYEQYF,TGCAGTGCTAGTATGCCTAGCGGGCAGTACGAGCAGTACTTC
many,TRBJ1-2,-,TRBV6-1,14,CASSEATGGYGYTF,TGTGCCAGCAGTGAAGCAACGGGGGGCTATGGCTACACCTTC
few,TRBJ2-3,-,TRBV19,14,CASSILPGTDTQYF,TGTGCCAGTAGTATCCTACCCGGCACAGATACGCAGTATTTT
medium-sized,TRBJ1-2,TRBD1,TRBV20-1,14,CSARTGTGAHGYTF,TGCAGTGCTAGAACCGGGACAGGGGCACATGGCTACACCTTC
many,TRBJ1-6,TRBD1,TRBV7-9,15,CASSLRQGAESPLHF,TGTGCCAGCAGCCTCCGACAGGGGGCTGAGTCACCCCTCCACTTT
many,TRBJ1-1,-,TRBV3-1,17,CASSPLAVRIVDTEAFF,TGTGCCAGCAGCCCCCTGGCAGTCCGGATCGTAGACACTGAAGCTTTCTTT
many,TRBJ2-3,TRBD2,TRBV2,16,CASRVGLAGFTDTQYF,TGTGCCAGCAGAGTTGGACTAGCGGGATTTACAGATACGCAGTATTTT
many,TRBJ2-5,-,TRBV5-4,14,CASSTPQGIETQYF,TGTGCCAGCAGCACCCCGCAGGGAATAGAGACCCAGTACTTC
many,TRBJ2-7,-,TRBV9,13,CASSPGFGGEQYF,TGTGCCAGCAGCCCAGGGTTTGGTGGCGAGCAGTACTTC
many,TRBJ2-3,TRBD1,TRBV6-2/TRBV6-3,14,CARKDRGITDTQYF,TGTGCCAGGAAAGACAGGGGCATCACAGATACGCAGTATTTT
once,TRBJ1-6,TRBD1,TRBV5-1,15,CASSPRQGDNSPLHF,TGCGCCAGCAGCCCCAGACAGGGAGATAATTCACCCCTCCACTTT
many,TRBJ1-1,-,TRBV6-1,16,CASTQTIGGGYTEAFF,TGTGCCAGCACCCAAACGATAGGGGGGGGCTACACTGAAGCTTTCTTT
-,TRBJ1-2,TRBD1,TRBV30,13,CAWSSGQAGGYTF,TGTGCCTGGAGTTCGGGACAGGCAGGTGGCTACACCTTC
many,TRBJ2-2,TRBD1,TRBV6-2/TRBV6-3,15,CASSYPGQGTGELFF,TGTGCCAGCAGTTACCCGGGACAGGGAACCGGGGAGCTGTTTTTT
many,TRBJ1-5,TRBD1,TRBV19,16,CASSLYTGASNQPQHF,TGTGCCAGTAGTCTTTACACAGGGGCTAGCAATCAGCCCCAGCATTTT
many,TRBJ2-7,TRBD1,TRBV5-1,14,CASSLKGQGYEQYF,TGCGCCAGCAGCTTGAAAGGACAGGGTTACGAGCAGTACTTC
many,TRBJ2-7,-,TRBV7-2,13,CASSPLAPYEQYF,TGTGCCAGCAGCCCCCTAGCCCCCTACGAGCAGTACTTC